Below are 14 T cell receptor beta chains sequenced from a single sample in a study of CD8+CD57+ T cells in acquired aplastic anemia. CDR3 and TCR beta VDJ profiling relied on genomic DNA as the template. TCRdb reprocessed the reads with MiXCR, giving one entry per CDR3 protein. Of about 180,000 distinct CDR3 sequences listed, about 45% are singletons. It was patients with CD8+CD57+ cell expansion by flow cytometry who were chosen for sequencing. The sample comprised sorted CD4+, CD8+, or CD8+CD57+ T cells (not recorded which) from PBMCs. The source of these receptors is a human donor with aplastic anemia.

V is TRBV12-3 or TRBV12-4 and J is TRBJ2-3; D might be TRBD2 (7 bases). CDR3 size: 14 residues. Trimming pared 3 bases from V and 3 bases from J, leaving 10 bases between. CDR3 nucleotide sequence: TGTGCCAGCAGTTTCGGGGGGCTGACAGATACGCAGTATTTT. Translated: CASSFGGLTDTQYF.

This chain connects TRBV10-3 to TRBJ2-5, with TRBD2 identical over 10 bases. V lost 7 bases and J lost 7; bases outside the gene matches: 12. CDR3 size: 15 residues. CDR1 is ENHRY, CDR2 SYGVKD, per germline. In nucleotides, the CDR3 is TGTGCCATCACCTCAAGCGGGGGGGCGGGGGGGACCCAGTACTTC. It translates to CAITSSGGAGGTQYF.

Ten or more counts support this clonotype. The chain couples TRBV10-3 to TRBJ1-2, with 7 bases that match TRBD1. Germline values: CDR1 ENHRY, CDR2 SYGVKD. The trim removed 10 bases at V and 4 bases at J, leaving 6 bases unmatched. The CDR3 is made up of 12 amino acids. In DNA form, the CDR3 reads TGTGCCACGGATACAGGGGCCTATGGCTACACCTTC. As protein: CATDTGAYGYTF.

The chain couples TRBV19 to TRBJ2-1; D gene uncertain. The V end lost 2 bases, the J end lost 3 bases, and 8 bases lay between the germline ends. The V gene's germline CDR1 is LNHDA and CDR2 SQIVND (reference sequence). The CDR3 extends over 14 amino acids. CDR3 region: CASSISFFYNEQFF. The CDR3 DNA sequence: TGTGCCAGTAGTATATCCTTCTTCTACAATGAGCAGTTCTTC.

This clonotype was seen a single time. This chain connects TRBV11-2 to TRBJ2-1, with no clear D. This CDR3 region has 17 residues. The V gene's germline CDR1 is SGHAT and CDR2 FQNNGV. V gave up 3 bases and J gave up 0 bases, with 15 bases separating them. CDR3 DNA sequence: TGTGCCAGCAGCTTGGGGTTTGTGCGCACCTCCTACAATGAGCAGTTCTTC. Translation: CASSLGFVRTSYNEQFF.

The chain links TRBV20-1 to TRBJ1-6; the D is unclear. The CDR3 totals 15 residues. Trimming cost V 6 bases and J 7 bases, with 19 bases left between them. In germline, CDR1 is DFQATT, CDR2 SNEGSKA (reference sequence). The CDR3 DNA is TGCAGTGCATCGGACCCTATGGTCTCCAATTCACCCCTCCACTTT. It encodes CSASDPMVSNSPLHF.

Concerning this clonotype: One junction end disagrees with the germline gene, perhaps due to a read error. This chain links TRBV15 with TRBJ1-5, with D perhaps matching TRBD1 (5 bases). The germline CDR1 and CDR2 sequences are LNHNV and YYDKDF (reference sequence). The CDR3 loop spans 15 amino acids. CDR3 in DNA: TGTGCCGCCAGCAGATCGGACGGGGGTAATCAGCCCCAGCATTTT. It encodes CAASRSDGGNQPQHF.

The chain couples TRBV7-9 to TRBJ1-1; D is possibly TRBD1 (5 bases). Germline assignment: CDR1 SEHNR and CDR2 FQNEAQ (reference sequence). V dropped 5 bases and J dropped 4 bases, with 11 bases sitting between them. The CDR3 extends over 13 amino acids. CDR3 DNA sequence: TGTGCCAGCAGCCAAGAAGGGGCCACTGAAGCTTTCTTT. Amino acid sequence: CASSQEGATEAFF.

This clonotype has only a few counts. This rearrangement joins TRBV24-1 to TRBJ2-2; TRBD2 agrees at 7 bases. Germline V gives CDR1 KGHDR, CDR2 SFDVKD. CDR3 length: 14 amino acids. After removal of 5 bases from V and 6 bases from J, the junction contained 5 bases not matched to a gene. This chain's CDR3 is CATSVSGGAGELFF. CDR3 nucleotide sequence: TGTGCCACCAGTGTATCGGGAGGTGCCGGGGAGCTGTTTTTT.

CDR3 coding DNA: TGTGCCACCAGCAGAGTAAGGGGAAACACTGAAGCTTTCTTT. Its protein product is CATSRVRGNTEAFF. This chain connects TRBV15 to TRBJ1-1, with TRBD1 as a possible D gene (5 bases). Germline values: CDR1 LNHNV, CDR2 YYDKDF (reference sequence). The CDR3 is 14 residues long. The germline V and J ends were trimmed by 1 base and 2 bases, with 8 bases remaining between them.

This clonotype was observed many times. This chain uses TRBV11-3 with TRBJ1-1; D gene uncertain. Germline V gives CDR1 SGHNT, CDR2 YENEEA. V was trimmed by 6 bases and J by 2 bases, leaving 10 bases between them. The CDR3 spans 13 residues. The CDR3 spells CASSLEANTEAFF. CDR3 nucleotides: TGTGCCAGCAGTTTGGAGGCAAACACTGAAGCTTTCTTT.

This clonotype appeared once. CDR3 sequence reads: CATKGGNYGYTF. In DNA form, the CDR3 reads TGTGCCACCAAGGGAGGGAACTATGGCTACACCTTC. The chain recombines TRBV15 with TRBJ1-2; D gene uncertain. Germline V gene data show CDR1 as LNHNV and CDR2 as YYDKDF (reference sequence). CDR3 length equals 12 residues. Trimming took 7 bases from V and 2 from J, leaving 8 bases between them.

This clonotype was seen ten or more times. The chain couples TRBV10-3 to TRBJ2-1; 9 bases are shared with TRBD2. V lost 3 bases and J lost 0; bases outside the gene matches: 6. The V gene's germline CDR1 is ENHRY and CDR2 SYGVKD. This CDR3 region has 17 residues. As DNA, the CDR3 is TGTGCCATCAGTGATCGCGGGGGGGCGGGCTCCTACAATGAGCAGTTCTTC. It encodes CAISDRGGAGSYNEQFF.

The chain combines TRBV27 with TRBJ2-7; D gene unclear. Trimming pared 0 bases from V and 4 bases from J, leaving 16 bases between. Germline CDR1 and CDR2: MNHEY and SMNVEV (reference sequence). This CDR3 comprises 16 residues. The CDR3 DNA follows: TGTGCCAGCAGTTTATCGCTGCCGGTACCGCCTTACGAGCAGTACTTC. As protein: CASSLSLPVPPYEQYF.